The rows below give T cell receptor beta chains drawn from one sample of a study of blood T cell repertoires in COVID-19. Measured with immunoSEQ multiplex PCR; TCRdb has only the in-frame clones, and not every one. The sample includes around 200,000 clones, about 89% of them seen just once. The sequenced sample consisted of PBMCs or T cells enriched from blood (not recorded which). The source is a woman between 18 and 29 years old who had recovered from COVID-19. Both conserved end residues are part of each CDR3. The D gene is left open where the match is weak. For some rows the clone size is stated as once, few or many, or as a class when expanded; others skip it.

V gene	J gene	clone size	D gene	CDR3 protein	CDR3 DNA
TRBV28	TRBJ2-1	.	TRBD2	CASRSSGSLGRLFF	TGTGCCAGCAGATCTAGCGGGAGTCTCGGTAGGTTGTTCTTC
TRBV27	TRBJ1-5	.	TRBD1	CASSTWPGGQPQHF	TGTGCCAGCAGTACTTGGCCAGGGGGTCAGCCCCAGCATTTT
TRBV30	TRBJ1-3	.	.	CAWSYNSGNTIYF	TGTGCCTGGAGCTATAACTCTGGAAACACCATATATTTT
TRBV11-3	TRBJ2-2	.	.	CASSPGDMNTGELFF	TGTGCCAGCAGCCCAGGGGATATGAACACCGGGGAGCTGTTTTTT
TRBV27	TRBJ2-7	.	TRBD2	CASSLYAGGPLEQYF	TGTGCCAGCAGTTTATATGCGGGAGGGCCCTTGGAGCAGTACTTC
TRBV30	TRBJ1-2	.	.	CAWSASSRDGYTF	TGTGCCTGGAGTGCCTCGTCCAGGGATGGCTACACCTTC
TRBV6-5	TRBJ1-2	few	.	CASSSWGGIVNGYTF	TGTGCCAGCAGTTCGTGGGGAGGCATTGTTAATGGCTACACCTTC
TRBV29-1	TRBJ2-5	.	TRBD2	CSVGIWGGQETQYF	TGCAGCGTTGGTATATGGGGGGGGCAAGAGACCCAGTACTTC
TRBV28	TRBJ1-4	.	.	CATMGMAATNEKLFF	TGTGCCACCATGGGCATGGCAGCAACTAATGAAAAACTGTTTTTT
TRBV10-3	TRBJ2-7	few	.	CATLKDGPGFYEQYF	TGTGCCACCCTAAAGGACGGACCGGGATTCTACGAGCAGTACTTC
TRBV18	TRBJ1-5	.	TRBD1	CASSRTGVSNQPQHF	TGTGCCAGCTCAAGGACAGGGGTAAGCAATCAGCCCCAGCATTTT
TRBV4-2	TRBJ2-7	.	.	CASSQDIHSYEQYF	TGTGCCAGCAGCCAAGATATACATTCCTACGAGCAGTACTTC
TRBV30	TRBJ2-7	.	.	CAWRGTQGTGQYF	TGTGCCTGGAGGGGGACACAGGGGACTGGGCAGTACTTC
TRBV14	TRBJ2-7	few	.	CASSQHSGHNLQVAYEQYF	TGTGCCAGCAGCCAACACTCGGGACATAACCTTCAGGTCGCCTACGAGCAGTACTTC
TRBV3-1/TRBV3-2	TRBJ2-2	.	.	CASSQRFAGELFF	TGTGCCAGCAGCCAGAGGTTTGCGGGGGAGCTGTTTTTT
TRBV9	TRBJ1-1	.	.	CASRSLGPGAEAFF	TGTGCCAGCAGGTCCTTGGGGCCTGGGGCTGAAGCTTTCTTT
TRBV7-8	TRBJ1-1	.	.	CASSLKGEYTEAFF	TGTGCCAGCAGCTTAAAGGGAGAATACACTGAAGCTTTCTTT
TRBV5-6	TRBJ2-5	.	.	CASSLERGMSSETQYF	TGTGCCAGCAGCTTGGAAAGGGGAATGTCAAGTGAGACCCAGTACTTC
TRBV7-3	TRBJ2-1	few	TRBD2	CASSLKGTSGLNEQFF	TGTGCCAGCAGCTTAAAGGGGACTAGCGGCTTAAATGAGCAGTTCTTC
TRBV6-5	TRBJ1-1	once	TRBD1	CASRLRTGLTEAFF	TGTGCCAGCAGGTTAAGGACAGGGTTGACTGAAGCTTTCTTT
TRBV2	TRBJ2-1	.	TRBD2	CASLPGLAGNNEQFF	TGTGCCAGCCTGCCCGGCCTAGCGGGAAACAATGAGCAGTTCTTC
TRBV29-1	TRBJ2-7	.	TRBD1	CSVSGQGGLKWGEQYF	TGCAGCGTTTCAGGACAGGGAGGACTCAAGTGGGGCGAGCAGTACTTC
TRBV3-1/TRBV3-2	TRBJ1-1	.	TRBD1	CASSLEGAVTEAFF	TGTGCCAGCAGCCTAGAGGGGGCAGTTACTGAAGCTTTCTTT
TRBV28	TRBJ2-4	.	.	CASSFVYPRGGSKNIQYF	TGTGCCAGCAGTTTCGTATATCCCCGAGGGGGATCCAAAAACATTCAGTACTTC
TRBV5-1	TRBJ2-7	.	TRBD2	CASSLGLDYEQYF	TGCGCCAGCAGCTTAGGACTAGACTACGAGCAGTACTTC
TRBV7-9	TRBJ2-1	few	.	CASSGLGVSSYNEQFF	TGTGCCAGCAGCGGCCTAGGGGTTAGCTCCTACAATGAGCAGTTCTTC
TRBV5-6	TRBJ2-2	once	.	CASSPGTGATGELFF	TGTGCCAGCAGCCCCGGTACGGGAGCAACCGGGGAGCTGTTTTTT
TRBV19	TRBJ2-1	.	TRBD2	CASSIPSLAGGDEQFF	TGTGCCAGTAGTATACCCTCACTAGCGGGGGGCGATGAGCAGTTCTTC
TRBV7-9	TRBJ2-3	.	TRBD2	CASSSWQGGTSTDTQYF	TGTGCCAGCAGCTCCTGGCAGGGAGGGACTAGCACAGATACGCAGTATTTT
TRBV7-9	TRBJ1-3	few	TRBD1	CASSRSGGGNTIYF	TGTGCCAGCAGCCGGTCAGGGGGTGGAAACACCATATATTTT
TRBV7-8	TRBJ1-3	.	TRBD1	CASSLRRDRGPGNTIYF	TGTGCCAGCAGCTTACGGCGGGACAGGGGTCCTGGAAACACCATATATTTT
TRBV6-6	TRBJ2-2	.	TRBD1	CASSTSGGNTGELFF	TGTGCCAGCAGTACGTCAGGGGGGAACACCGGGGAGCTGTTTTTT
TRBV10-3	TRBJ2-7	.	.	CAISEQYEQYF	TGTGCCATCAGTGAGCAGTACGAGCAGTACTTC
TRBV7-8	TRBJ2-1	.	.	CASSSDGGSGDEQFF	TGTGCCAGCAGCTCCGACGGAGGGAGCGGCGATGAGCAGTTCTTC
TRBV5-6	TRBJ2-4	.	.	CASSLVSGKEHIQYF	TGTGCCAGCAGCTTGGTGTCAGGGAAAGAACACATTCAGTACTTC
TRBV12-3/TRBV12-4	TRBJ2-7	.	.	CASSIDSTYEQYF	TGTGCCAGCAGCATCGACAGTACCTACGAGCAGTACTTC
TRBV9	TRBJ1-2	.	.	CASSGLGYTF	TGTGCCAGCTCAGGGCTCGGCTACACCTTC
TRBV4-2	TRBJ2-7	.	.	CASSQGQAGYEQYF	TGTGCCAGCAGCCAAGGGCAGGCGGGCTACGAGCAGTACTTC
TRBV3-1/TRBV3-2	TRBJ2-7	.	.	CASGGTQTYEQYF	TGTGCCAGCGGCGGGACCCAGACCTACGAGCAGTACTTC
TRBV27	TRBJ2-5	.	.	CASSLGPRKETQYF	TGTGCCAGCAGTTTGGGGCCGCGGAAAGAGACCCAGTACTTC
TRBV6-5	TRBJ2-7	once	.	CASKGGLSSYEQYF	TGTGCCAGCAAAGGAGGGCTATCTTCCTACGAGCAGTACTTC
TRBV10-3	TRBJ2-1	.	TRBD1	CATLGQGNNEQFF	TGTGCCACTTTAGGACAGGGAAACAATGAGCAGTTCTTC
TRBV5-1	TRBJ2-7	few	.	CASSLARGGEQYF	TGCGCCAGCAGCTTGGCCAGAGGGGGCGAGCAGTACTTC
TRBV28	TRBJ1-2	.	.	CASSGGYTRYGYTF	TGTGCCAGCAGTGGGGGCTACACACGCTATGGCTACACCTTC
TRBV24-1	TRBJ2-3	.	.	CATKPGSTDTQYF	TGTGCCACCAAACCGGGAAGCACAGATACGCAGTATTTT
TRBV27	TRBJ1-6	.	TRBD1	CASSLDRGNSPLHF	TGTGCCAGCAGTTTAGACAGGGGAAATTCACCCCTCCACTTT
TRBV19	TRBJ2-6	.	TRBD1	CATRQGRSSGANVLTF	TGTGCCACTAGACAGGGAAGGAGTTCTGGGGCCAACGTCCTGACTTTC
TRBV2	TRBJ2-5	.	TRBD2	CASSEALPLAGEGETQYF	TGTGCCAGCAGTGAAGCCCTCCCTCTAGCGGGAGAAGGAGAGACCCAGTACTTC
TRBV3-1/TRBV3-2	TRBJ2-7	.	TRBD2	CASSQWEGAYEQYF	TGTGCCAGCAGCCAGTGGGAGGGAGCCTACGAGCAGTACTTC
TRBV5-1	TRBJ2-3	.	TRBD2	CASSLGSGSGTDTQYF	TGCGCCAGCAGCTTGGGAAGCGGGAGTGGCACAGATACGCAGTATTTT
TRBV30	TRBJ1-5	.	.	CAWSPGSQPQHF	TGTGCCTGGAGTCCAGGGTCCCAGCCCCAGCATTTT
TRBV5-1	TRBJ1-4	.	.	CASTSGGATNEKLFF	TGCGCCAGCACCTCGGGGGGGGCGACTAATGAAAAACTGTTTTTT
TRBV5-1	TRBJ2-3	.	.	CASRRGSPSTDTQYF	TGCGCCAGCAGAAGGGGTTCTCCTAGCACAGATACGCAGTATTTT
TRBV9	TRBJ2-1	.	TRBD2	CASSTRGGLAHPRNNEQFF	TGTGCCAGCAGCACTCGAGGGGGACTAGCTCACCCGAGGAACAATGAGCAGTTCTTC